Listed below are T cell receptor beta chains from one sample, sequenced in a study of blood T cell repertoires in COVID-19. The repertoire was sequenced with immunoSEQ multiplex PCR; TCRdb's copy has only in-frame clones and lacks some. The sample yields 200,000 to 300,000 clones, approximately 90% seen once. Material for sequencing was PBMCs or T cells enriched from blood (not recorded which). Source of these receptors: a woman in her twenties or thirties with acute COVID-19. CDR3s include the opening cysteine and the closing phenylalanine or tryptophan. D genes are given only for firm matches. Clone size is shown for a subset of rows, as once, few, many or a class of expanded clone.

NA	TRBV28	TRBJ1-4	NA	CASSSSFVSEGKLFF	TGTGCCAGCAGTTCCTCTTTCGTCTCAGAGGGAAAACTGTTTTTT
NA	TRBV2	TRBJ1-5	NA	CASSRTENNQPQHF	TGTGCCAGCAGTCGGACAGAAAATAATCAGCCCCAGCATTTT
NA	TRBV3-1/TRBV3-2	TRBJ2-1	NA	CASSQTLPGCEQFF	TGTGCCAGCAGCCAAACCCTCCCGGGTTGTGAGCAGTTCTTC
TRBD1	TRBV28	TRBJ1-2	NA	CASSFPGQGNYGYTF	TGTGCCAGCAGTTTCCCGGGACAGGGGAACTATGGCTACACCTTC
NA	TRBV5-4	TRBJ2-3	NA	CASSRDTVSRSTDTQYF	TGTGCCAGCAGCCGGGACACCGTGTCCCGCAGCACAGATACGCAGTATTTT
TRBD1	TRBV5-4	TRBJ1-1	once	CASSLAGTGGPNTEAFF	TGTGCCAGCAGCTTGGCGGGAACAGGGGGCCCCAACACTGAAGCTTTCTTT
NA	TRBV5-4	TRBJ1-2	NA	CASSLQNAYGYTF	TGTGCCAGCAGCTTGCAGAACGCATATGGCTACACCTTC
TRBD1	TRBV7-2	TRBJ1-4	NA	CASSLGQGFSGLFF	TGTGCCAGCAGCCTGGGACAGGGGTTTTCAGGACTGTTTTTT
NA	TRBV7-9	TRBJ1-4	NA	CASSPQWAPTNEKLFF	TGTGCCAGCAGCCCCCAGTGGGCACCAACTAATGAAAAACTGTTTTTT
NA	TRBV9	TRBJ1-3	NA	CASSVDAGVGNTIYF	TGTGCCAGCAGCGTAGACGCGGGGGTTGGAAACACCATATATTTT
TRBD1	TRBV6-5	TRBJ1-4	NA	CASSRGDRGEKLFF	TGTGCCAGCAGCCGGGGGGACAGGGGCGAAAAACTGTTTTTT
TRBD1	TRBV19	TRBJ1-3	NA	CASSAGQALSGNTIYF	TGTGCCAGTAGTGCGGGACAGGCACTCTCTGGAAACACCATATATTTT
NA	TRBV19	TRBJ1-4	NA	CASTGMDGEKLFF	TGTGCCAGTACCGGGATGGACGGTGAAAAACTGTTTTTT
NA	TRBV2	TRBJ1-2	NA	CASSEAPGDYGYTF	TGTGCCAGCAGTGAAGCTCCCGGTGACTATGGCTACACCTTC
TRBD1	TRBV6-5	TRBJ2-5	NA	CASSWDRGTQETQYF	TGTGCCAGCAGTTGGGACAGGGGGACCCAAGAGACCCAGTACTTC
NA	TRBV7-2	TRBJ1-5	NA	CASSFDSNQPQHF	TGTGCCAGCAGCTTCGACAGTAATCAGCCCCAGCATTTT
TRBD2	TRBV9	TRBJ2-1	NA	CASSVGGLAGHEQFF	TGTGCCAGCAGCGTAGGGGGACTAGCGGGTCATGAGCAGTTCTTC
NA	TRBV28	TRBJ1-2	NA	CATRGQSIANYGYTF	TGTGCCACCCGAGGACAGAGTATAGCTAACTATGGCTACACCTTC
TRBD1	TRBV3-1/TRBV3-2	TRBJ2-6	NA	CASSLTGGSGANVLTF	TGTGCCAGCAGCCTCACAGGGGGCTCTGGGGCCAACGTCCTGACTTTC
NA	TRBV3-1/TRBV3-2	TRBJ1-2	NA	CASSQAGRQTYGYTF	TGTGCCAGCAGCCAAGCGGGAAGGCAAACCTATGGCTACACCTTC
TRBD1	TRBV4-2	TRBJ1-2	NA	CASSHPRRDRALIQDGYTF	TGTGCCAGCAGCCACCCGCGAAGGGACAGAGCCCTCATTCAGGATGGCTACACCTTC
NA	TRBV15	TRBJ2-7	NA	CATSQDRTTYEQYF	TGTGCCACCAGCCAGGACAGGACTACCTACGAGCAGTACTTC
TRBD2	TRBV4-1	TRBJ2-7	NA	CASSRLAGVTYEQYF	TGCGCCAGCAGCCGGTTAGCGGGGGTTACCTACGAGCAGTACTTC
NA	TRBV5-1	TRBJ2-5	NA	CASRQTPTAFQETQYF	TGCGCCAGCCGACAGACCCCCACAGCATTCCAAGAGACCCAGTACTTC
TRBD2	TRBV9	TRBJ2-2	NA	CASSVAGGANTGELFF	TGTGCCAGCAGCGTAGCGGGGGGGGCCAACACCGGGGAGCTGTTTTTT
TRBD2	TRBV2	TRBJ2-7	NA	CASKAGAYEQYF	TGTGCCAGCAAAGCGGGGGCGTACGAGCAGTACTTC
TRBD1	TRBV2	TRBJ1-2	NA	CASSLTGGYNYGYTF	TGTGCCAGCAGTCTTACAGGGGGCTACAACTATGGCTACACCTTC
NA	TRBV11-3	TRBJ2-1	NA	CASSLGVEQFF	TGTGCCAGCAGCCTCGGAGTAGAGCAGTTCTTC
NA	TRBV5-4	TRBJ2-3	NA	CASSLVQITDTQYF	TGTGCCAGCAGCTTGGTTCAGATCACAGATACGCAGTATTTT
NA	TRBV6-6	TRBJ1-5	NA	CASGREGQPQHF	TGTGCCAGCGGAAGGGAGGGGCAGCCCCAGCATTTT